The 21 T cell receptor beta chains below come from one sample, sequenced in a study of identical twins. In TCRdb, the 5' RACE reads were re-called with MiXCR into one record per CDR3 protein. The table records some 1,700,000 distinct CDR3 sequences, about 30% of them present only once. The sample was cord blood. Source of these receptors: a newborn girl in good health.

The chain couples TRBV7-9 to TRBJ2-3, with 8 bases lining up with TRBD1. This CDR3 has 14 amino acids. Per the germline V gene, CDR1 is SEHNR and CDR2 is FQNEAQ (reference sequence). V lost 4 bases and J lost 6; bases outside the gene matches: 6. In nucleotides, the CDR3 is TGTGCCAGCAGCTACACCCAGGGGGCGGATACGCAGTATTTT. This translates into CASSYTQGADTQYF.

At least ten counts were recorded for this clonotype. V is TRBV29-1 and J is TRBJ2-3; unclear D gene. The V end was cut by 6 bases, the J end by 0 bases, with 7 bases between. This CDR3 has 12 residues. Germline assignment: CDR1 SQVTM and CDR2 ANQGSEA. The chain's CDR3 is CSVATSTDTQYF. The DNA for the CDR3 is TGCAGCGTCGCGACTAGCACAGATACGCAGTATTTT.

This rearrangement joins TRBV5-1 to TRBJ1-5; maybe TRBD1 (5 bases). Per the germline V gene, CDR1 is SGHRS and CDR2 is YFSETQ. Between the trimmed V and J ends, which lost 0 bases and 4 bases, there was a span of 11 bases. This CDR3 spans 15 amino acids. The DNA of the CDR3 is TGCGCCAGCAGCTTGGGATTCGGGGCGAATCAGCCCCAGCATTTT. It translates to CASSLGFGANQPQHF.

The chain has TRBV6-1 and TRBJ2-3; a weak D match, TRBD2 (7 bases). In germline, CDR1 is MNHNS, CDR2 SASEGT. This CDR3 has 15 amino acids. The V end lost 3 bases, the J end lost 4 bases, and 14 bases lay between the germline ends. The CDR3 nucleotides read TGTGCCAGCAGTGAGCCGACGGGGGGCGCAGATACGCAGTATTTT. This gives the protein CASSEPTGGADTQYF.

Of note for this clonotype: One junction end disagrees with the germline gene, perhaps due to a read error. The rearrangement uses TRBV13 and TRBJ2-1; 8 bases are a match to TRBD1. The CDR3 runs to 15 residues. The germline gives CDR1 PRHDT, CDR2 FYEKMQ (reference sequence). DNA of the CDR3: TGTGCCAGCAGCTTAGGTCAGGGGGCCTACAATGGGCAGTTCTTC. It yields the protein CASSLGQGAYNGQFF.

V usage is TRBV6-1 and J usage is TRBJ2-1; the D is unclear. The J call may be incorrect, as the DNA end agrees better with TRBJ2-7. This CDR3 has 15 residues. Germline V gives CDR1 MNHNS, CDR2 SASEGT. CDR3 sequence (DNA): TGTGCCAGCAGTCCAGACTCGTACTCCTACAATGAGCAGTACTTC. It is translated as CASSPDSYSYNEQYF.

This chain uses TRBV12-3 or TRBV12-4 with TRBJ1-1; 9 bases fit TRBD1. V trimming: 6 bases; J trimming: 6 bases; junction bases outside the gene matches: 5. The CDR3 spans 13 residues. Here the CDR3 DNA reads TGTGCCAGCAGACAGGGGGCGCGCCCTGAAGCTTTCTTT. Translation: CASRQGARPEAFF.

This clonotype was counted a few times. V usage is TRBV20-1 and J usage is TRBJ2-7; D is ambiguous. Germline CDR1 DFQATT, CDR2 SNEGSKA (reference sequence). The CDR3 runs to 13 residues. Trimming left V 3 bases short and J 2 bases short, with 11 bases between. CDR3 bases: TGCAGTGCTAGGATGGATTCAACCTACGAGCAGTACTTC. Translating gives CSARMDSTYEQYF.

This chain joins TRBV5-1 and TRBJ2-7; D ambiguous. This CDR3 comprises 13 residues. V lost 0 bases and J lost 6, with 10 bases in between. CDR1 is SGHRS, CDR2 YFSETQ, per germline. The CDR3 spells CASSLALGSEQYF. The DNA for the CDR3 is TGCGCCAGCAGCTTGGCCCTGGGGTCCGAGCAGTACTTC.

This clonotype was counted a few times. The V gene is TRBV10-3, the J gene TRBJ2-1; unclear D gene. Per the germline V gene, CDR1 is ENHRY and CDR2 is SYGVKD. The CDR3 has 14 amino acids. V lost 3 bases and J 6 bases, leaving 12 bases between the germline ends. In DNA form, the CDR3 reads TGTGCCATCAGTGATACTTCGAGGACCAATGAGCAGTTCTTC. This sequence encodes CAISDTSRTNEQFF.

CDR3 coding DNA: TGTGCCAGCAGCCAAGACCTAGCGGGAGGGCCTTTCACCGGGGAGCTGTTTTTT. Translating it yields CASSQDLAGGPFTGELFF. The chain uses TRBV4-2 and TRBJ2-2, with 12 bases fitting TRBD2. Germline values: CDR1 LGHNA, CDR2 YNFKEQ. Losses at the gene ends were 0 bases for V and 4 bases for J; bases not matched to a gene: 6. This CDR3 spans 18 amino acids.

The genes are TRBV12-3 or TRBV12-4 and TRBJ2-1; 7 bases agree with TRBD2. Trimming removed 1 base from V and 6 bases from J; junction bases left unmatched: 6. This CDR3 has 15 amino acids. As DNA, the CDR3 is TGTGCCAGCAGTTTAGTTCCGGGAGGACTCAATGAGCAGTTCTTC. Protein: CASSLVPGGLNEQFF.

In this sample, this clonotype turned up a few times. The gene calls are TRBV12-3 or TRBV12-4 and TRBJ2-4; D not resolved. The J call may be faulty, since TRBJ2-7 better matches the DNA end. This CDR3 contains 14 residues. The chain's CDR3 is CASSPTKTSYEQYF. The CDR3 DNA reads as TGTGCCAGCAGTCCGACAAAGACCTCTTACGAGCAGTACTTC.

In its sample, this clonotype was seen once. The chain couples TRBV7-9 to TRBJ2-7; 11 bases are shared with TRBD2. Per the germline V gene, CDR1 is SEHNR and CDR2 is FQNEAQ (reference sequence). V lost 5 bases to trimming and J lost 7 bases; unmatched junction nucleotides: 13. CDR3 size: 16 residues. CDR3 region: CASSPHTSGSYNEQYF. CDR3 DNA sequence: TGTGCCAGCAGCCCCCATACTAGCGGGAGCTACAATGAGCAGTACTTC.

The chain joins TRBV3-1 to TRBJ2-2; D perhaps matches TRBD2 (5 bases). The germline gives CDR1 LGHDT, CDR2 YNNKEL (reference sequence). With 2 bases removed from V and 4 bases from J, the gap between germline ends came to 11 bases. The CDR3 has 15 residues. The CDR3, as DNA: TGTGCCAGCAGCCAATCCGGACTCTTCACCGGGGAGCTGTTTTTT. Protein: CASSQSGLFTGELFF. The variable domain in full, completed from reference TRBV3-1 and TRBJ2-2, reads DTAVSQTPKYLVTQMGNDKSIKCEQNLGHDTMYWYKQDSKKFLKIMFSYNNKELIINETVPNRFSPKSPDKAHLNLHINSLELGDSAVYFCASSQSGLFTGELFFGEGSRLTVL.

This clonotype has a handful of counts. The chain recombines TRBV5-1 with TRBJ2-1; 11 nucleotides match TRBD2. J lost 7 bases, V lost 6 bases, and 9 bases had no gene match. This CDR3 is 15 amino acids long. Germline loops: CDR1 SGHRS, CDR2 YFSETQ. CDR3 sequence reads: CASTYTWTSGNEQFF. CDR3 nucleotides: TGCGCCAGCACCTATACATGGACTAGCGGGAATGAGCAGTTCTTC.

The rearrangement uses TRBV12-3 or TRBV12-4 and TRBJ2-3, with TRBD2 matching over 10 bases. This CDR3 has 16 amino acids. After removal of 4 bases from V and 4 bases from J, the junction contained 8 bases not matched to a gene. The CDR3 nucleotides are TGTGCCAGCAGTTCTATAGCGGGGGGTACTCCAGATACGCAGTATTTT. Translated, it gives CASSSIAGGTPDTQYF.

The gene calls are TRBV20-1 and TRBJ1-2; D uncertain. The V and J ends lost 2 bases and 4 bases respectively, with 17 bases between them. The CDR3 loop spans 15 amino acids. The germline CDR1 and CDR2 sequences are DFQATT and SNEGSKA (reference sequence). CDR3 DNA: TGCAGTGCTAGAAATAAAAGTGGAGGGTTCTATGGCTACACCTTC. Amino acid sequence: CSARNKSGGFYGYTF.

This clonotype appeared a few times. V and J are TRBV3-1 and TRBJ2-5; no clear D. The germline gives CDR1 LGHDT, CDR2 YNNKEL (reference sequence). This CDR3 has 14 residues. V gave up 0 bases and J gave up 8 bases, with 13 bases separating them. In DNA, the CDR3 is TGTGCCAGCAGCCAAGACTACGGGCTCGGCACCCAGTACTTC. Translation gives CASSQDYGLGTQYF.

This clonotype was counted only a few times. This chain links TRBV10-3 with TRBJ2-1; a weak D match, TRBD2 (5 bases). Germline CDR1 and CDR2: ENHRY and SYGVKD. The CDR3 runs to 14 residues. V gave up 2 bases and J gave up 8 bases, with 13 bases separating them. CDR3 DNA sequence: TGTGCCATCAGTGAGCGAGCTAGCATTGATGAGCAGTTCTTC. Encoded protein: CAISERASIDEQFF.

The chain links TRBV6-5 to TRBJ2-5; D unresolved. The J call may be incorrect, as the DNA end agrees better with TRBJ2-7. Germline CDR1 is MNHEY and CDR2 is SVGAGI. CDR3 size: 16 residues. CDR3 residues: CASSALRSQPGYEQYF. DNA of the CDR3: TGTGCCAGCAGCGCGTTGAGGAGCCAGCCTGGCTACGAGCAGTACTTC.